The present T cell receptor (beta chain) was sequenced within a study of cytomegalovirus exposure and HLA in healthy donors. The overall study: Sequencing of around 200 million T cells in an earlier analysis found around 120 million unique TCR beta sequences.

Regarding this clone: Its matching antigen is unknown.

Germline V gives CDR1 SNHLY, CDR2 FYNNEI. The CDR3 has 15 amino acids. V shed 8 bases and J shed 9 bases, with 23 bases lying between them. Vbeta (60) and Jbeta (13) primers were used in the PCR. The data were produced by immunoSEQ multiplex PCR, yet TCRdb's version contains in-frame clones alone and is incomplete. This sample has some 130,000 clones, with about three quarters found just once. Points from the study as a whole: Cytomegalovirus-associated status was assigned to 150 to 200 TCR beta chains. There were some V segments, including TRBV6-2 and TRBV6-3, excluded as indistinguishable. As a later analysis revealed, the rate of TCR association differed by HLA locus, with DRB1 most and HLA-C fewest.

The specimen sequenced was PBMCs. The J gene is TRBJ2-1, the V gene TRBV2; a possible D gene is TRBD2 (5 bases). The source of this sequence is a man in his fifties or sixties in good health and CMV-seropositive. CDR3 in amino acids: CASGVLPGEFGEQFF. DNA for the CDR3: TGTGCCAGCGGCGTACTCCCTGGGGAGTTCGGTGAGCAGTTCTTC.